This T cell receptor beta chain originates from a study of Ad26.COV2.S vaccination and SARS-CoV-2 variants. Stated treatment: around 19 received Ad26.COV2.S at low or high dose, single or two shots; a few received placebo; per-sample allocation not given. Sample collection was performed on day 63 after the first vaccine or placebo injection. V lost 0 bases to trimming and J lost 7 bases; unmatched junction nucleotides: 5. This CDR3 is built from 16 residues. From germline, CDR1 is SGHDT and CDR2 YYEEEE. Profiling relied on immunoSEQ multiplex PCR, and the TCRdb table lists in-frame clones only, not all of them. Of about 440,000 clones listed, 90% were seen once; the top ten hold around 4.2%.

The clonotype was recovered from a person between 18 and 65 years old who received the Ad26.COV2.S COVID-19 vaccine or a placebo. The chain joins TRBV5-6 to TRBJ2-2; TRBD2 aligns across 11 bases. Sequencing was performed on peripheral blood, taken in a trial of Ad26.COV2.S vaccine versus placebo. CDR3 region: CASSLVAGGPNGELFF. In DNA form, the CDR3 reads TGTGCCAGCAGCTTGGTAGCGGGAGGGCCTAACGGGGAGCTGTTTTTT.